The clone carrying this T cell receptor beta chain was counted between two and nine times. The data were taken from a study of blood T cells in healthy people across ages. Caucasian individuals from Russia who were healthy and aged about 6 to 95 acted as donors. Staff drew around 10 milliliters of peripheral blood from each donor. Looked up from germline, CDR1 is SGHAT and CDR2 is FQNNGV. The CDR3 sequence is 15 residues long. Germline trimming cut 5 bases from V and 15 bases from J; bases unmatched to any gene: 14. With a J-beta primer mix and a sample-barcoded 5' primer, a second PCR ran about 7 to 12 cycles. Each TCR beta cDNA got a 12-nucleotide random molecular identifier. TCRdb reanalysed the 5' RACE reads using MiXCR and keeps one entry per CDR3 protein. The sample lists over 700,000 distinct CDR3 sequences, less than 70% occurring once.

This clonotype originated in an older man in good health. Sequenced input: blood. The chain employs TRBV11-2 and TRBJ1-4, with 11 bases lining up with TRBD1. CDR3 residues: CASSDGLDRGPSLFF. CDR3 coding DNA: TGTGCCAGCAGCGACGGACTGGACAGGGGGCCCAGTTTGTTTTTT.